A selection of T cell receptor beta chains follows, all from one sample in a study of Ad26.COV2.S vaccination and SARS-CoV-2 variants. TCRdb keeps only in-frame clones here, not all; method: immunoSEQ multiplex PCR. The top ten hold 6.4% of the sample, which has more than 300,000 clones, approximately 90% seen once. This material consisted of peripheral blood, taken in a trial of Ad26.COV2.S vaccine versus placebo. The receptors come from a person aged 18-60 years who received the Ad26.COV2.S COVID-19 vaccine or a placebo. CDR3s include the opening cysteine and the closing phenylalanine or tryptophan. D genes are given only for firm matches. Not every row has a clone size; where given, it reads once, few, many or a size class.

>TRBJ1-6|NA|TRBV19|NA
CASSIELNSRVYNSPLHF
TGTGCCAGTAGTATAGAGCTTAACAGCCGAGTCTATAATTCACCCCTCCACTTT
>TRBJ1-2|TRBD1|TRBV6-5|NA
CASSYRPGQGNYGYTF
TGTGCCAGCAGTTACAGGCCGGGACAGGGTAACTATGGCTACACCTTC
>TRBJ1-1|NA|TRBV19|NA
CASSIVSGNTEAFF
TGTGCCAGTAGTATAGTATCAGGGAACACTGAAGCTTTCTTT
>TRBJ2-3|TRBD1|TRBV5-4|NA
CASSTGQGFNTDTQYF
TGTGCCAGCAGCACAGGACAGGGGTTCAACACAGATACGCAGTATTTT
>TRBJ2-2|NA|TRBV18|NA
CASSPFRANTGELFF
TGTGCCAGCTCACCTTTTAGAGCCAACACCGGGGAGCTGTTTTTT
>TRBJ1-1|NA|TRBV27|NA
CASSREFRSRRTEAFF
TGTGCCAGCAGTAGAGAATTCAGGTCGAGACGGACTGAAGCTTTCTTT
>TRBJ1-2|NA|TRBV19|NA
CASSVYQGNYGYTF
TGTGCCAGTAGTGTTTACCAGGGGAACTATGGCTACACCTTC
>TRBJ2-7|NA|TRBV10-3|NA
CASLVSYEQYF
TGTGCCAGTCTAGTCTCCTACGAGCAGTACTTC
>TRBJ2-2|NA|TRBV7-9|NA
CASSSKNTGELFF
TGTGCCAGCAGCTCAAAAAACACCGGGGAGCTGTTTTTT
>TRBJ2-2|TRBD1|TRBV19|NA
CASTRTGVGELFF
TGTGCCAGTACAAGGACAGGGGTCGGGGAGCTGTTTTTT
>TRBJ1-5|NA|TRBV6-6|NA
CASGHRMSNQPQHF
TGTGCCAGCGGCCACAGAATGAGCAATCAGCCCCAGCATTTT
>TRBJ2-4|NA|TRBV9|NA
CASSVDEGNIQYF
TGTGCCAGCAGCGTAGACGAGGGAAACATTCAGTACTTC
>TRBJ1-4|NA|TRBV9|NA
CASSVGRQLGEKLFF
TGTGCCAGCAGCGTTGGCAGACAGTTGGGAGAAAAACTGTTTTTT
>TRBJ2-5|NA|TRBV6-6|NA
CASSPEGIQYSQYF
TGTGCCAGCAGCCCCGAGGGGATCCAGTACTCACAGTACTTC
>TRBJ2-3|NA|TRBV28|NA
CASSLLTDTQYF
TGTGCCAGCAGTCTACTCACAGATACGCAGTATTTT
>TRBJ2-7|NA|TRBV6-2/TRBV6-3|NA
CASSYSWVTVDEQYF
TGTGCCAGCAGTTACTCTTGGGTCACAGTTGACGAGCAGTACTTC
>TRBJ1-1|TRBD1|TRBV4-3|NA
CASSQDTGTDDLSFAFF
TGCGCCAGCAGCCAAGATACCGGGACAGACGACCTTTCTTTCGCTTTCTTT
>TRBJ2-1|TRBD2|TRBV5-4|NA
CASSKASGSAANEQFF
TGTGCCAGCAGCAAAGCTAGCGGGAGCGCCGCCAATGAGCAGTTCTTC
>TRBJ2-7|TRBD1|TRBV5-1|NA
CASSRGQGLYEQYF
TGCGCCAGCAGCAGAGGACAGGGCCTCTACGAGCAGTACTTC
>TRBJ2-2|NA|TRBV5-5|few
CASSLAQGATGELFF
TGTGCCAGCAGCTTGGCTCAGGGTGCCACCGGGGAGCTGTTTTTT
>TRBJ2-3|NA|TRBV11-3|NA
CASSLGVSSTDTQYF
TGTGCCAGCAGCTTAGGGGTCTCTAGCACAGATACGCAGTATTTT
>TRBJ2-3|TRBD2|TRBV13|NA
CASSPGTSGADTQYF
TGTGCCAGCAGCCCTGGGACTAGCGGCGCAGATACGCAGTATTTT
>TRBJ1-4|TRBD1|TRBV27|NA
CASSSQGQGSEKLFF
TGTGCCAGCAGTTCCCAGGGACAGGGAAGTGAAAAACTGTTTTTT
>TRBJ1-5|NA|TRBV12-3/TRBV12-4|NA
CASNLGINQPQHF
TGTGCCAGCAATCTGGGGATCAATCAGCCCCAGCATTTT
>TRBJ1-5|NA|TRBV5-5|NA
CASRSLGVPNQPQHF
TGTGCCAGCAGGTCGCTGGGGGTCCCCAATCAGCCCCAGCATTTT
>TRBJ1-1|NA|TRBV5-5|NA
CASSLARGRWNTEAFF
TGTGCCAGCAGCTTGGCCCGGGGGCGGTGGAACACTGAAGCTTTCTTT
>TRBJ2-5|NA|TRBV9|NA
CASSSQKGEETQYF
TGTGCCAGCAGCTCACAGAAGGGGGAAGAGACCCAGTACTTC
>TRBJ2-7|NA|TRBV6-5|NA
CASRVGSSYEQYF
TGTGCCAGCAGGGTGGGGAGCTCCTACGAGCAGTACTTC
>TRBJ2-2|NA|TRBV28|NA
CASNSGSTGELFF
TGTGCCAGCAACTCTGGGAGCACCGGGGAGCTGTTTTTT
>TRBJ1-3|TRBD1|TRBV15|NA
CATSTRDSLTSGNTIYF
TGTGCCACCAGCACGCGGGACAGTCTAACCTCTGGAAACACCATATATTTT
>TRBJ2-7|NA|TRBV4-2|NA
CASSQIRQGLSYEQYF
TGTGCCAGCAGCCAAATACGGCAGGGGCTCTCCTACGAGCAGTACTTC
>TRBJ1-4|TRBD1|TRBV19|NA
CASSITGGGGKLFF
TGTGCCAGTAGTATCACAGGGGGAGGTGGAAAACTGTTTTTT
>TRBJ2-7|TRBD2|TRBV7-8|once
CASSLASGRKGLEQYF
TGTGCCAGCAGCTTAGCTAGCGGGAGGAAAGGGCTCGAGCAGTACTTC
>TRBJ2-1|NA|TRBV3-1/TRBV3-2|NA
CASSQDIGTKLYNEQFF
TGTGCCAGCAGCCAAGATATCGGGACAAAACTATACAATGAGCAGTTCTTC
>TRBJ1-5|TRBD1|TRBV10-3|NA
CAISEGGTGTQPQHF
TGTGCCATCAGTGAGGGAGGGACAGGGACTCAGCCCCAGCATTTT
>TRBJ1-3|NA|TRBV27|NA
CASRTLGQGNTIYF
TGTGCCAGCAGAACCTTAGGACAAGGAAACACCATATATTTT
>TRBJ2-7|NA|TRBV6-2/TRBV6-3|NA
CASSYRGGSSYEQYF
TGTGCCAGCAGTTACAGAGGGGGGAGCTCCTACGAGCAGTACTTC
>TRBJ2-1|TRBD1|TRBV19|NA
CASSLRDRGRVFPSYNEQFF
TGTGCCAGTAGCCTCCGGGACAGGGGGCGCGTCTTCCCATCCTACAATGAGCAGTTCTTC
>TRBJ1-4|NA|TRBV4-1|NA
CASSESPKNEKLFF
TGCGCCAGCAGCGAAAGTCCAAAAAATGAAAAACTGTTTTTT
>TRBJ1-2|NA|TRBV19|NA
CASSLGGQPYGYTF
TGTGCCAGTAGTCTCGGGGGGCAACCCTATGGCTACACCTTC
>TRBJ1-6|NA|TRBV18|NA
CASSRSAASPLHF
TGTGCCAGCTCACGATCTGCGGCGTCACCCCTCCACTTT
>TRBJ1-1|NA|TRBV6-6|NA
CASSYHTEPNTEAFF
TGTGCCAGCAGTTACCATACAGAACCAAACACTGAAGCTTTCTTT
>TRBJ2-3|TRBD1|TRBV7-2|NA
CASTFTGGGGTDTQYF
TGTGCCAGCACCTTTACAGGGGGCGGTGGCACAGATACGCAGTATTTT
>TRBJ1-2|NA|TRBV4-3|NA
CASSQGDQMGYGYTF
TGCGCCAGCAGCCAAGGCGATCAGATGGGGTATGGCTACACCTTC